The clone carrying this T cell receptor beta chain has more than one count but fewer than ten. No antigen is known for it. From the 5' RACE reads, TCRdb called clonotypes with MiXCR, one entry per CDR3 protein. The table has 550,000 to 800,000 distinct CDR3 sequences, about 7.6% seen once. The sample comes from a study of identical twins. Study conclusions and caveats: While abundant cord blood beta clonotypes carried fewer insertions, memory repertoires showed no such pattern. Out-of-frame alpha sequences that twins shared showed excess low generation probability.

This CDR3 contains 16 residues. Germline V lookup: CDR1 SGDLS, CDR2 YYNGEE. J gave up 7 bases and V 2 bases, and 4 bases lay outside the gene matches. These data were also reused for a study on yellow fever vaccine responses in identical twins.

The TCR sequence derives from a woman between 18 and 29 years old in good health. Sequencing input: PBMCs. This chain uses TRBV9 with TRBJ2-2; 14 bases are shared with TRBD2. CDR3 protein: CASSVTSGGAIGELFF. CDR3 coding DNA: TGTGCCAGCAGCGTGACTAGCGGGGGGGCCATCGGGGAGCTGTTTTTT.